Sequencing of this TCR beta chain was carried out in a study of T cell repertoires in cytomegalovirus infection. About the research overall: TCR beta signatures that were public indicated CMV infection and matching HLA type.

At least ten counts were recorded for this clonotype. The antigen is not known. Each CDR3 protein gets one entry after TCRdb re-called the reads with MiXCR. Of about 900,000 distinct CDR3 sequences in the sample, less than 35% were seen once. V lost 5 bases, J lost 5 bases, and 12 bases stayed unmatched. This CDR3 is built from 16 residues. The specimen was cultured CD8+ T cells from PBMCs, collected from culture after CMV antigen stimulation. The chain couples TRBV12-3 or TRBV12-4 to TRBJ1-2, with TRBD1 identical over 9 bases. The receptor's source is a human donor in good health (CMV status not recorded). Some clones in this sample may be carry-over from other donors' samples. In DNA form, the CDR3 reads TGTGCCAGCAGTCCGCGGGACAGGGTGAATTTATATGGCTACACCTTC. This gives the protein CASSPRDRVNLYGYTF.